The 24 T cell receptor beta chains reported below all come from one sample, sequenced in a study of vaccination and CD4 T cells after COVID-19. No antigen is known for these receptors. The treatment here: roughly 11-day PBMC culture with coronavirus spike peptide pools or control peptides (ViraFEST assay). Cultured CD4+ T cells had their DNA profiled by the Oncomine TCR Beta short-read assay. One entry per CDR3 protein results from TCRdb running MiXCR on the PCR reads. The sample carries around 17,000 distinct CDR3 sequences, just over 70% recorded once. The source material was CD4+ T cells from blood, cultured in vitro. Every receptor here comes from a human donor who had recovered from COVID-19.

The rearrangement uses TRBV19 and TRBJ2-3; 7 bases map to TRBD1. The CDR3 has 14 amino acids. Germline-derived CDR1 and CDR2 are LNHDA and SQIVND (reference sequence). The V segment lost 5 bases and the J segment 1 base; nucleotides outside the gene matches: 3. The CDR3 spells CASSVGQGTDTQYF. CDR3 coding DNA: TGTGCCAGTAGTGTAGGACAGGGCACAGATACGCAGTATTTT.

CDR3: CSARDLAGLISYNEQFF. In nucleotides, the CDR3 is TGCAGTGCTAGAGATCTTGCGGGACTCATCTCCTACAATGAGCAGTTCTTC. The rearrangement joins TRBV20-1 to TRBJ2-1; perhaps TRBD2 as D (6 bases). Trimming cost V 0 bases and J 0 bases, with 15 bases left between them. CDR3 size: 17 residues. Germline V gives CDR1 DFQATT, CDR2 SNEGSKA (reference sequence).

V usage is TRBV7-3 and J usage is TRBJ2-7; 7 bases align to TRBD1. Germline CDR1 is SGHTA and CDR2 is FQGTGA. Trimming at V came to 8 bases and at J to 2 bases, leaving 6 bases not matched to a gene. The CDR3 covers 13 residues. The CDR3 coding sequence is TGTGCCAGCCGCAGGGGGATTCCCTACGAGCAGTACTTC. It yields the protein CASRRGIPYEQYF.

The chain uses TRBV20-1 and TRBJ2-5; the match to TRBD2 covers 9 bases. In germline, CDR1 is DFQATT, CDR2 SNEGSKA (reference sequence). CDR3 length: 13 amino acids. J gave up 5 bases and V 5 bases, and 6 bases lay outside the gene matches. The DNA of the CDR3 is TGCAGTGCTCCGGGACTAGCTGGCGAGACCCAGTACTTC. Translating it yields CSAPGLAGETQYF.

The chain uses TRBV6-5 and TRBJ2-2; D might be TRBD1 (5 bases). CDR1 is MNHEY, CDR2 SVGAGI, per germline. With 4 bases removed from V and 4 bases from J, the gap between germline ends came to 10 bases. The CDR3 covers 14 residues. The DNA for the CDR3 is TGTGCCAGCAGTTCGGAAAGGGGCACCGGGGAGCTGTTTTTT. Residues: CASSSERGTGELFF.

The chain has TRBV10-3 and TRBJ1-5, with 8 bases lining up with TRBD1. V lost 4 bases, J lost 8 bases, and 7 bases stayed unmatched. Germline assignment: CDR1 ENHRY and CDR2 SYGVKD. This CDR3 region has 14 residues. This CDR3 reads CAISGGQGGEPQHF. The CDR3 region has the DNA TGTGCCATCAGTGGCGGACAGGGAGGAGAGCCCCAGCATTTT.

This chain links TRBV24-1 with TRBJ2-5; 8 positions agree with TRBD2. Germline values: CDR1 KGHDR, CDR2 SFDVKD. The CDR3 loop spans 16 amino acids. V lost 5 bases and J lost 5; bases outside the gene matches: 12. CDR3 in DNA: TGTGCCACCAGTGGGCACCCGACTAGCGTTTACGAGACCCAGTACTTC. Protein sequence: CATSGHPTSVYETQYF.

This clonotype showed up just once. The rearrangement uses TRBV19 and TRBJ1-2, with D possibly TRBD1 on 6 matching bases. The germline CDR1 and CDR2 sequences are LNHDA and SQIVND (reference sequence). V lost 6 bases and J 3 bases, leaving 14 bases between the germline ends. This CDR3 has 14 amino acids. This CDR3 reads CASRARGGDYGYTF. The CDR3 DNA is TGTGCCAGTAGGGCAAGGGGGGGGGACTATGGCTACACCTTC.

The V and J genes are TRBV11-3 and TRBJ1-1; TRBD1 matches 10 bases. V gave up 4 bases and J gave up 8 bases; unmatched junction bases: 4. This CDR3 has 13 residues. In germline, CDR1 is SGHNT, CDR2 YENEEA. The CDR3 DNA reads as TGTGCCAGCAGCTATTCGACAGGGGGCGAAGCTTTCTTT. Amino acids: CASSYSTGGEAFF.

The chain is built from TRBV7-9 and TRBJ2-2; the D is unclear. The CDR3 extends over 12 amino acids. Germline V CDR1 and CDR2: SEHNR, FQNEAQ (reference sequence). Trimming shortened V by 3 bases and J by 4 bases, and 3 bases separated the two germline ends. The CDR3 DNA follows: TGTGCCAGCAGCTTTATCACCGGGGAGCTGTTTTTT. Encoded protein: CASSFITGELFF. Based on the CDR3 plus reference TRBV7-9 and TRBJ2-2, the full variable domain is DTGVSQNPRHKITKRGQNVTFRCDPISEHNRLYWYRQTLGQGPEFLTYFQNEAQLEKSRLLSDRFSAERPKGSFSTLEIQRTEQGDSAMYLCASSFITGELFFGEGSRLTVL.

The chain couples TRBV7-2 to TRBJ1-5; 7 positions agree with TRBD1. Germline V gene data show CDR1 as SGHTA and CDR2 as FQGNSA. V lost 5 bases to trimming and J lost 0 bases; unmatched junction nucleotides: 7. The CDR3 spans 16 residues. The CDR3 sequence: CASSPRTGYSNQPQHF. As DNA, the CDR3 is TGTGCCAGCAGCCCTAGGACAGGCTATAGCAATCAGCCCCAGCATTTT.

This chain uses TRBV15 with TRBJ2-5; D is possibly TRBD1 or TRBD2 (6 bases each). This CDR3 is 15 amino acids long. The germline CDR1 and CDR2 sequences are LNHNV and YYDKDF (reference sequence). The V end was cut by 2 bases, the J end by 1 base, with 11 bases between. The CDR3: CATSRRGGIQETQYF. The CDR3 DNA reads TGTGCCACCAGCAGAAGAGGGGGGATCCAAGAGACCCAGTACTTC.

This chain links TRBV6-1 with TRBJ2-2; D gene unclear. Germline V gene data show CDR1 as MNHNS and CDR2 as SASEGT. The germline V and J ends were trimmed by 3 bases and 1 base, with 9 bases remaining between them. CDR3 length: 15 residues. CDR3 sequence reads: CASSDFNMNTGELFF. The CDR3 coding sequence is TGTGCCAGCAGTGATTTCAACATGAACACCGGGGAGCTGTTTTTT.

In DNA form, the CDR3 reads TGTGCCAGCCAGCGGGACAGGGATCAGCCCCAGCATTTT. Translation: CASQRDRDQPQHF. The chain carries TRBV2 and TRBJ1-5; 9 positions match TRBD1. CDR1 SNHLY and CDR2 FYNNEI come from the germline V gene. This CDR3 contains 13 residues. V dropped 8 bases and J dropped 5; count of bases not matched to a gene: 4.

V usage is TRBV7-2 and J usage is TRBJ1-1, with a tentative D call TRBD1 (6 bases). Trimming stripped 10 bases from V and 5 bases from J, with 14 bases between. The germline V gene has CDR1 SGHTA and CDR2 FQGNSA. The CDR3 runs 12 residues. CDR3: CATGGRGTEAFF. CDR3 bases: TGTGCCACTGGGGGCCGGGGGACTGAAGCTTTCTTT.

There are a few counts of this clonotype. This chain connects TRBV7-9 to TRBJ1-2; 9 nucleotides agree with TRBD1. The CDR3 has 13 amino acids. CDR1 is SEHNR, CDR2 FQNEAQ, per germline (reference sequence). The V gene end was trimmed by 4 bases and the J gene end by 6 bases; junction bases not matched to a gene: 3. This chain's CDR3 is CASSSGTGNGYTF. The CDR3 DNA reads as TGTGCCAGCAGCTCCGGGACAGGGAATGGCTACACCTTC.

CDR3: CASSWRSREQETQYF. CDR3 sequence (DNA): TGTGCCAGCAGTTGGCGCAGCAGGGAGCAAGAGACCCAGTACTTC. V gene TRBV28 combines with J gene TRBJ2-5; either TRBD1 or TRBD2 may fit D (5 bases each). V dropped 4 bases and J dropped 2 bases, with 14 bases sitting between them. Germline CDR1 and CDR2: MDHEN and SYDVKM. This CDR3 is built from 15 residues.

The chain couples TRBV19 to TRBJ1-2; TRBD1 is a possible D gene (5 bases). This CDR3 has 13 amino acids. V lost 2 bases and J lost 7, with 11 bases in between. Germline CDR1 LNHDA, CDR2 SQIVND (reference sequence). CDR3 region: CASSIRRDSGYTF. The CDR3 bases are TGTGCCAGTAGTATAAGGAGGGACTCTGGCTACACCTTC.

This clonotype was seen a few times. DNA for the CDR3: TGTGCCAGCAGGCCCCCGGGACAGACTATGGGCTACACCTTC. Translated, it gives CASRPPGQTMGYTF. The gene calls are TRBV7-8 and TRBJ1-2, with 7 bases lining up with TRBD1. This CDR3 spans 14 amino acids. Germline V gene data show CDR1 as SGHVS and CDR2 as FQNEAQ. The J segment lost 8 bases and the V segment lost 6 bases, leaving 12 bases of the junction unmatched.

This clonotype was seen a handful of times. The CDR3 DNA is TGTGCCACCAGCAGAGATGCAGGCTATGGCTACACCTTC. Translated: CATSRDAGYGYTF. The V and J genes are TRBV15 and TRBJ1-2, with D hard to call. Trimming left V 0 bases short and J 4 bases short, with 6 bases between. Germline V gene lookup returns CDR1 LNHNV and CDR2 YYDKDF (reference sequence). The CDR3 has 13 amino acids. Full variable domain (missing parts from reference TRBV15 and TRBJ1-2): DAMVIQNPRYQVTQFGKPVTLSCSQTLNHNVMYWYQQKSSQAPKLLFHYYDKDFNNEADTPDNFQSRRPNTSFCFLDIRSPGLGDTAMYLCATSRDAGYGYTFGSGTRLTVV.

A few counts support this clonotype. V usage is TRBV2 and J usage is TRBJ2-1; 8 bases line up with TRBD2. V lost 9 bases and J lost 6; bases outside the gene matches: 4. Germline CDR1 reads SNHLY; CDR2 reads FYNNEI. This CDR3 is built from 12 residues. This chain's CDR3 is CARSGRGNEQFF. CDR3 DNA: TGTGCCAGAAGCGGGAGAGGCAATGAGCAGTTCTTC.

This chain connects TRBV6-5 to TRBJ1-6, with TRBD1 identical over 8 bases. The CDR3 contains 20 residues. V gave up 0 bases and J gave up 0 bases; unmatched junction bases: 10. Germline CDR1 and CDR2: MNHEY and SVGAGI. The CDR3: CASSYSGTGSWSSYNSPLHF. CDR3 sequence (DNA): TGTGCCAGCAGTTACTCGGGGACAGGATCGTGGAGCTCCTATAATTCACCCCTCCACTTT.

This chain links TRBV15 with TRBJ2-3, with 12 bases aligning to TRBD1. The CDR3 consists of 16 residues. The germline CDR1 and CDR2 sequences are LNHNV and YYDKDF (reference sequence). Trimming at V came to 1 base and at J to 4 bases, leaving 3 bases not matched to a gene. CDR3 loop: CATSRGDRGPADTQYF. Written as DNA, the CDR3 is TGTGCCACCAGCAGAGGGGACAGGGGGCCAGCAGATACGCAGTATTTT.

The rearrangement uses TRBV20-1 and TRBJ1-5; 7 bases map to TRBD1. With 5 bases clipped from V and 7 bases from J, the junction kept 11 bases outside the gene matches. This CDR3 has 14 amino acids. Looked up from germline, CDR1 is DFQATT and CDR2 is SNEGSKA (reference sequence). The CDR3 is CSAPRDRAEQPQHF. The CDR3 bases are TGCAGTGCTCCCCGGGACAGAGCGGAACAGCCCCAGCATTTT.